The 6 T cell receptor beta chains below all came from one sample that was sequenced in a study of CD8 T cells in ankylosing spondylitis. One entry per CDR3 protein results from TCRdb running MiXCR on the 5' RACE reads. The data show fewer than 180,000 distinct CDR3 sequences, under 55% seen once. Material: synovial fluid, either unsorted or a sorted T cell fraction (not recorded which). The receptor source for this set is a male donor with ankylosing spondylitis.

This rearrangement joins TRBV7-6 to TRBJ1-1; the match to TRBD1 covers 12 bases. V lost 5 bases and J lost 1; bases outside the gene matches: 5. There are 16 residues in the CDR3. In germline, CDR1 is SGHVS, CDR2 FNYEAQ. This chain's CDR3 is CASSPGTGGRNTEAFF. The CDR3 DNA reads TGTGCCAGCAGCCCAGGGACAGGGGGCCGGAACACTGAAGCTTTCTTT.

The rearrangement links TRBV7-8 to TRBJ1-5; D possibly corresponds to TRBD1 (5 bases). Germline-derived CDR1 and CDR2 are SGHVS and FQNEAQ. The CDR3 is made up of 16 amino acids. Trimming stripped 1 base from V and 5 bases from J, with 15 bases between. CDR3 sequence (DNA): TGTGCCAGCAGCTTAGTGTGGGGGACGGGAGATCAGCCCCAGCATTTT. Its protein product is CASSLVWGTGDQPQHF.

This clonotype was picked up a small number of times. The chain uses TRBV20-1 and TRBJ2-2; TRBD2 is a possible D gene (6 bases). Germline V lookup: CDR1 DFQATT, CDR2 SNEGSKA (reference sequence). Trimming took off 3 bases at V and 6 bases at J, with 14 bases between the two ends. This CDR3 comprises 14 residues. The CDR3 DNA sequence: TGCAGTGCTAGGGGGGAGTGGGACTCCGGGGAGCTGTTTTTT. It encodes CSARGEWDSGELFF.

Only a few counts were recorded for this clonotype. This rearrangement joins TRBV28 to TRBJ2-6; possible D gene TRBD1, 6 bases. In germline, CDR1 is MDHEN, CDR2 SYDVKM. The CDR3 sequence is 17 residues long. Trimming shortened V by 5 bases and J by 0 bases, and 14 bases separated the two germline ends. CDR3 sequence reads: CASSDRDKSSGANVLTF. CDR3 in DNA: TGTGCCAGCAGTGACCGGGACAAATCCTCTGGGGCCAACGTCCTGACTTTC.

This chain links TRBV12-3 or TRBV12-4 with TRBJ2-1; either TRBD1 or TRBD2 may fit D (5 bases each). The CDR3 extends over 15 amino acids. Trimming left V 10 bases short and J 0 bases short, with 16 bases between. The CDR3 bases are TGTGCCACAACTCTAGGGGAGCCCTCCTACAATGAGCAGTTCTTC. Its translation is CATTLGEPSYNEQFF.

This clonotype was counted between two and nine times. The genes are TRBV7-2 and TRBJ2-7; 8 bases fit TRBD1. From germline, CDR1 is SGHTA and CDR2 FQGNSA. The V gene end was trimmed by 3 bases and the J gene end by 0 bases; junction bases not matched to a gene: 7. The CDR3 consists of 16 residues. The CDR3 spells CASSFPDRGNSYEQYF. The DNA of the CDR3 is TGTGCCAGCAGCTTCCCCGACAGGGGAAACTCCTACGAGCAGTACTTC.